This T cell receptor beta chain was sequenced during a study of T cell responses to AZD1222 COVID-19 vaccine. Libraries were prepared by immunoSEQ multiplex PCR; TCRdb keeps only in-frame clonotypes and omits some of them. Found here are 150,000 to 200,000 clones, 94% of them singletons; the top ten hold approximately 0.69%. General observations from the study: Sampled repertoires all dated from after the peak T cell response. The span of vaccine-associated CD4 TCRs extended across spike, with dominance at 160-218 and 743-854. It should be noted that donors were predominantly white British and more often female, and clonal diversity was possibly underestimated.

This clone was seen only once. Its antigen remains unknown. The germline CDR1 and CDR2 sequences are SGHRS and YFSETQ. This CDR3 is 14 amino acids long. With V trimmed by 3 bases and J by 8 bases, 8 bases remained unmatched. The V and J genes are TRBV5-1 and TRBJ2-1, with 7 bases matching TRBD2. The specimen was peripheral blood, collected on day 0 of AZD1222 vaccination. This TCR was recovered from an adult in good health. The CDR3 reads CASSSGLEWDEQFF. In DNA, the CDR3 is TGCGCCAGCAGCTCCGGACTAGAGTGGGATGAGCAGTTCTTC.